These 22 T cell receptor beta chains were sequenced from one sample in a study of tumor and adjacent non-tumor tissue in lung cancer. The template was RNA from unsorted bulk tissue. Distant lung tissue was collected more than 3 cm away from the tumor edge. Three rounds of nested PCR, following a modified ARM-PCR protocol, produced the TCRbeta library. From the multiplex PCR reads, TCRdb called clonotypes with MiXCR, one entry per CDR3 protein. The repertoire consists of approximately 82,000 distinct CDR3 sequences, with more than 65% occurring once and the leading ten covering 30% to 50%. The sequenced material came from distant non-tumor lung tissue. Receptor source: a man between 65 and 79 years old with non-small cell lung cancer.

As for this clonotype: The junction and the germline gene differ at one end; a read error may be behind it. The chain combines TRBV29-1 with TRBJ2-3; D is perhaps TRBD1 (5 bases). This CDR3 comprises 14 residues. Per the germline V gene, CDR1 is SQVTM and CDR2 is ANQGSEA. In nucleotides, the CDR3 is TGCAACGTTGGGCGACAAGCATCAGGGGATACGCAGTATTTT. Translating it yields CNVGRQASGDTQYF.

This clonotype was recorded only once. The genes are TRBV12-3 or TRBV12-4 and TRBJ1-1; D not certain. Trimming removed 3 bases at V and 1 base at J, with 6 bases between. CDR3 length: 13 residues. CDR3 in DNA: TGTGCCAGCAGTTTTCCGGCGAACACTGAAGCTTTCTTT. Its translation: CASSFPANTEAFF.

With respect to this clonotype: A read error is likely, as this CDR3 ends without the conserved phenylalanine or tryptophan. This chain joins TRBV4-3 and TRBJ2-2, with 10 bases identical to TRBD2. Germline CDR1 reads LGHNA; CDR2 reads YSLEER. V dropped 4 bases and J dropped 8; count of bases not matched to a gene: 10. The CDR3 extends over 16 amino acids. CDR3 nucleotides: TGCGCCAGCAGCCCTATCACTAGCGGGATCCTGGGGGAGCTGTTTTCT. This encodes CASSPITSGILGELFS.

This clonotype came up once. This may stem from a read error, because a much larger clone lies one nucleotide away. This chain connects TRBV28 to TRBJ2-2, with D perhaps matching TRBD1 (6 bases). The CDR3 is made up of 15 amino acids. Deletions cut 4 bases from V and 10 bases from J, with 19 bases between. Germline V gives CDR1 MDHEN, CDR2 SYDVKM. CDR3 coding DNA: TGTGCCAGCAGTTGGCAGGGGTTTAGGGCCGAGGAGCTGTTTTTT. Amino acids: CASSWQGFRAEELFF.

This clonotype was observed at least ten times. Here the CDR3 reads CERKSREVRTDKKYF. CDR3 bases: TGTGAAAGAAAAAGTAGGGAAGTAAGAACAGATAAGAAGTATTTT. The gene calls are TRBV11-3 and TRBJ2-3; unclear D gene. Germline assignment: CDR1 SGHNT and CDR2 YENEEA. The CDR3 is made up of 15 amino acids.

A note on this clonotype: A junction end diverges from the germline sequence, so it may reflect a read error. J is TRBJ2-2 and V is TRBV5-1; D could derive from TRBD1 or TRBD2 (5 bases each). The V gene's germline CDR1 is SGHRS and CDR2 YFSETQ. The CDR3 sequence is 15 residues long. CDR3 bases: TGCGCCAGCAGCTTGGACCAGGGTCATTCCGGGGTGCTGTTTTTT. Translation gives CASSLDQGHSGVLFF.

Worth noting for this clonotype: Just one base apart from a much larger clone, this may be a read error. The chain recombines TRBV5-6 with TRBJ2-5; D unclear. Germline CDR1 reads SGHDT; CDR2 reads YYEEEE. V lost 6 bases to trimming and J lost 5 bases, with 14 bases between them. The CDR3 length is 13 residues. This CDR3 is CASNPNARETQYF. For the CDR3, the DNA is TGTGCCAGCAACCCCAATGCGCGCGAGACCCAGTACTTC.

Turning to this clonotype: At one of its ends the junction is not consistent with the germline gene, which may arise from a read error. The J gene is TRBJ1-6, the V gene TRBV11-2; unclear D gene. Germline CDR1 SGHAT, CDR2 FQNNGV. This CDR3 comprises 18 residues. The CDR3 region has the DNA TGCGCCAGCAGCTCACAACAAGGAGGAAGTTCCTATAATTCACCCCTCCACTTT. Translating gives CASSSQQGGSSYNSPLHF.

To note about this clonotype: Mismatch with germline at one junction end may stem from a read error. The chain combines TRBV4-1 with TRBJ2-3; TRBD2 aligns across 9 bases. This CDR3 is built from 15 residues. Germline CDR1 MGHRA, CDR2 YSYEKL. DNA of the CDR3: TGCGCGAGCAGCAGGCGGGGGGGCCGGGCATATACGCAGTATTTT. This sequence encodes CASSRRGGRAYTQYF.

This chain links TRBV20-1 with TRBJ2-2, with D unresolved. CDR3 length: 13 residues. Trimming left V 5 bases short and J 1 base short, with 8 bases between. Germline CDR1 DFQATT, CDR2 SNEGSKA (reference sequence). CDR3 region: CSARLRNTGELFF. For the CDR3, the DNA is TGCAGTGCTCGACTGAGGAACACCGGGGAGCTGTTTTTT.

In DNA, the CDR3 is TGTGCCAGCCGCCCCCACGGGGACACTGAAGCTTTCTTT. Translating it yields CASRPHGDTEAFF. V usage is TRBV6-5 and J usage is TRBJ1-1; no reliable D call. The germline V gene has CDR1 MNHEY and CDR2 SVGAGI. The CDR3 is 13 amino acids. V was pared by 8 bases and J by 3 bases, with 13 bases between.

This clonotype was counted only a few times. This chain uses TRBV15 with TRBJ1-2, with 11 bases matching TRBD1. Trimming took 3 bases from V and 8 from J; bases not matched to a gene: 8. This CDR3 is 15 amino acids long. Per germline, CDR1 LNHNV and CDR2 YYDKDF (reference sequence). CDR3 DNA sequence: TGTGCCACCAGCAGGGGAGGACAGGGGGCTAGAGGCTACACCTTC. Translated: CATSRGGQGARGYTF.

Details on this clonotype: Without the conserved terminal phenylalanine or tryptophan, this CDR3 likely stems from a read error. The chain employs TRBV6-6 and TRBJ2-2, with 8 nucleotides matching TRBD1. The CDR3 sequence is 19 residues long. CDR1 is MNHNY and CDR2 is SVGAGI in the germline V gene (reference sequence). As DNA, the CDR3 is TGTGCCAACAGTTACGCAAACTTCCATTGGACAGGGCCCACCGGGGAGCTGTTTTCT. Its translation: CANSYANFHWTGPTGELFS.

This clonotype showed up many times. In DNA form, the CDR3 reads TGCGCCACCTTCGGGGGTGGGCCCTACGAGCAGTACTTC. Translating gives CATFGGGPYEQYF. The J gene is TRBJ2-7, the V gene TRBV10-2; TRBD2 is a possible D gene (6 bases). The V and J ends lost 10 bases and 2 bases respectively, with 15 bases between them. The CDR3 sequence is 13 residues long. Germline CDR1 reads WSHSY; CDR2 reads SAAADI.

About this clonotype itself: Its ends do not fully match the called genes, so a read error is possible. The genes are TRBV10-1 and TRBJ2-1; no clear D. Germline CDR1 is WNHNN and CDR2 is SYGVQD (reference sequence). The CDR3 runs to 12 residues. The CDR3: CASGEGSNEQFF. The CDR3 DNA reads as TGCGCCAGTGGGGAAGGCTCCAATGAACAGTTCTTC.

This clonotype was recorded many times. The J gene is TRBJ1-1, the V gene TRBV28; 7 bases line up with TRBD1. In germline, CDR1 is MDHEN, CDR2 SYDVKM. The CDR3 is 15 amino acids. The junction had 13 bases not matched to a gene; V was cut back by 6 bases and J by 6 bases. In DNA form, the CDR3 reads TGTGCCAGCAGCTCAATCGGGACAGCTTCGGCTGAAGCTTTCTTT. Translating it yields CASSSIGTASAEAFF.

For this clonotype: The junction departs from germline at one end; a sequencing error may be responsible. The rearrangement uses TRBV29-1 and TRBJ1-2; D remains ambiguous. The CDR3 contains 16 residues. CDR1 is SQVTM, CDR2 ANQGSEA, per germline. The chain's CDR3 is CNVVPYQSLGEDGYTF. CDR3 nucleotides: TGCAACGTTGTCCCCTATCAATCATTGGGAGAAGATGGCTACACCTTC.

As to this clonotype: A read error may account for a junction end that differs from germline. The CDR3 DNA is TGTCCCAGCAGTTTGACAGGATGTGGCTACACCTTC. It codes for CPSSLTGCGYTF. The V gene is TRBV12-3 or TRBV12-4, the J gene TRBJ1-2; D is perhaps TRBD1 (6 bases). The CDR3 sequence is 12 residues long.

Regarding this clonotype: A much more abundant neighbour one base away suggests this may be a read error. The CDR3 DNA reads as TGTGCCAGCAGCCCAAGGGTCCATACTACCTACGAGCAGTACTTC. Protein product: CASSPRVHTTYEQYF. This rearrangement joins TRBV28 to TRBJ2-7; D gene unclear. The CDR3 length is 15 residues. The germline gives CDR1 MDHEN, CDR2 SYDVKM. Trimming shortened V by 6 bases and J by 2 bases, and 17 bases separated the two germline ends. Full variable domain (remainder filled in from reference TRBV28 and TRBJ2-7): DVKVTQSSRYLVKRTGEKVFLECVQDMDHENMFWYRQDPGLGLRLIYFSYDVKMKEKGDIPEGYSVSREKKERFSLILESASTNQTSMYLCASSPRVHTTYEQYFGPGTRLTVT.

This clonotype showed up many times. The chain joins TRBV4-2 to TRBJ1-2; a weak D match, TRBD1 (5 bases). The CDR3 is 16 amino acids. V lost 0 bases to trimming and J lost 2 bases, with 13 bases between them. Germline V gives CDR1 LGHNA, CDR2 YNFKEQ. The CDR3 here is CASSQDLSRANYGYTF. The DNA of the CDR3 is TGTGCCAGCAGCCAAGATTTGAGCAGGGCCAACTATGGCTACACCTTC.

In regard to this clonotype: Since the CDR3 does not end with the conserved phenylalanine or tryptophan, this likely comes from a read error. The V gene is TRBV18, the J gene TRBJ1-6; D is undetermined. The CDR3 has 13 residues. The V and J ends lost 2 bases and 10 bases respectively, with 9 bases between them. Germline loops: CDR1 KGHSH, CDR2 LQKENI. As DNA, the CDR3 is TGTGCCAGCTCACCAGGGAATCACTCACCCCTCCACCTT. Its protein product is CASSPGNHSPLHL.

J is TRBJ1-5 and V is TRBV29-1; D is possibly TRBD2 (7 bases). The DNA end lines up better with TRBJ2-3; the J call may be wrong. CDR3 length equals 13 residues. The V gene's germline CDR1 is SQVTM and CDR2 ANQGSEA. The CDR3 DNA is TGCAGCGTTGAAGAACAGGGAGGGCATCCCCAGTATTTT. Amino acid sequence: CSVEEQGGHPQYF.